This TCR beta chain is drawn from a study of blood T cell repertoires in COVID-19. The protocol was immunoSEQ multiplex PCR, while the TCRdb copy is restricted to in-frame clones and leaves out a portion. The sample has 200,000 to 250,000 clones, 80% to 90% seen once. This receptor was obtained from a woman aged 40-49 years who had recovered from COVID-19. Sequenced input: peripheral blood.

The CDR3 nucleotides read TGTGCCAGCAGTTACGACAGAACCTACGAGCAGTACTTC. It is translated as CASSYDRTYEQYF. The chain carries TRBV6-6 and TRBJ2-7; possibly TRBD1 for D (5 bases). Germline CDR1 reads MNHNY; CDR2 reads SVGAGI (reference sequence). This CDR3 comprises 13 residues. The V end lost 2 bases, the J end lost 2 bases, and 7 bases lay between the germline ends.